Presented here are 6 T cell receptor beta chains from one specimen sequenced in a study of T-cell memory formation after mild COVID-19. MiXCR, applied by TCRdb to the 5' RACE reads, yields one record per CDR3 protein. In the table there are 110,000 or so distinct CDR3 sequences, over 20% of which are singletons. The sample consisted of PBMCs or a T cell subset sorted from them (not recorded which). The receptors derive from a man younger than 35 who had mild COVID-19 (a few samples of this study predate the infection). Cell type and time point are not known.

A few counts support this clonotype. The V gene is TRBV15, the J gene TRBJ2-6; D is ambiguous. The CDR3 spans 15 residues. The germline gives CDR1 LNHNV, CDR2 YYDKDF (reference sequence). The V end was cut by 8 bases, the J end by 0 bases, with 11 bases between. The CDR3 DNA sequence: TGTGCCACCTCAGTGCCGAGCTCTGGGGCCAACGTCCTGACTTTC. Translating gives CATSVPSSGANVLTF.

In nucleotides, the CDR3 is TGCGCCAGCAGCCAACTACGGGGGAACACTGAAGCTTTCTTT. Residues: CASSQLRGNTEAFF. The chain carries TRBV4-3 and TRBJ1-1, with D hard to call. The CDR3 consists of 14 residues. V shed 2 bases and J shed 1 base, with 8 bases lying between them. Germline values: CDR1 LGHNA, CDR2 YSLEER.

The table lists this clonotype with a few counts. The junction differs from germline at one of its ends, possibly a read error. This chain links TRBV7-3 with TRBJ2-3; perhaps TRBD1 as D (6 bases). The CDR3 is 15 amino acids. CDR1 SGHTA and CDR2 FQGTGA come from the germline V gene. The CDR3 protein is CASSITTGDLDTQYF. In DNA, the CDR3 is TGTGCCAGCAGCATAACGACAGGAGACTTGGATACGCAGTATTTT.

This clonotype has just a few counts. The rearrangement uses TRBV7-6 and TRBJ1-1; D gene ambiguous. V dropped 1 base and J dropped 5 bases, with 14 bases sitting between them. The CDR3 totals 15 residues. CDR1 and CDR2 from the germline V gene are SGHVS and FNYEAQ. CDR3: CASSLGSTRGTEAFF. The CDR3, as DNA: TGTGCCAGCAGCTTAGGGTCCACAAGAGGGACTGAAGCTTTCTTT.

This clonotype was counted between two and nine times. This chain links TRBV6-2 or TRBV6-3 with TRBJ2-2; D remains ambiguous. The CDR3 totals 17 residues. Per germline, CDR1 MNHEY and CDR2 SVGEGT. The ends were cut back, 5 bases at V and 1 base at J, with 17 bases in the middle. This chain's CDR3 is CASSPLEVTGNTGELFF. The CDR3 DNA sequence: TGTGCCAGCAGTCCTCTTGAAGTGACCGGGAACACCGGGGAGCTGTTTTTT.

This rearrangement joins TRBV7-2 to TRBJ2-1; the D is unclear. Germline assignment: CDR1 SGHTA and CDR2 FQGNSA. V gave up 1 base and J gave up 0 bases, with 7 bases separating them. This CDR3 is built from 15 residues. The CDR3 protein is CASSLDGYSYNEQFF. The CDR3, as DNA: TGTGCCAGCAGCTTAGATGGGTACTCCTACAATGAGCAGTTCTTC.